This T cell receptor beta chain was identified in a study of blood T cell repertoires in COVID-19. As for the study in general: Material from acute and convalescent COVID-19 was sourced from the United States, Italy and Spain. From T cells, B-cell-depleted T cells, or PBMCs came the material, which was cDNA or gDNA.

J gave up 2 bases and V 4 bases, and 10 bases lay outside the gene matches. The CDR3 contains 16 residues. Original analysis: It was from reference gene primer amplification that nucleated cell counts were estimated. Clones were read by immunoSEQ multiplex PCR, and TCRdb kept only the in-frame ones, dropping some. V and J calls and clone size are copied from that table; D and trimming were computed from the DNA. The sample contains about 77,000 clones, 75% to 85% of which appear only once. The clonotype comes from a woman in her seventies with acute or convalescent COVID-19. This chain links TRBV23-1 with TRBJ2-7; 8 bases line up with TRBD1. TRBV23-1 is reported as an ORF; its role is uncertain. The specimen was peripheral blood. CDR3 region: CASSLPYRGIAYEQYF. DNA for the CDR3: TGCGCCAGCAGTCTTCCTTACAGGGGGATCGCCTACGAGCAGTACTTC.